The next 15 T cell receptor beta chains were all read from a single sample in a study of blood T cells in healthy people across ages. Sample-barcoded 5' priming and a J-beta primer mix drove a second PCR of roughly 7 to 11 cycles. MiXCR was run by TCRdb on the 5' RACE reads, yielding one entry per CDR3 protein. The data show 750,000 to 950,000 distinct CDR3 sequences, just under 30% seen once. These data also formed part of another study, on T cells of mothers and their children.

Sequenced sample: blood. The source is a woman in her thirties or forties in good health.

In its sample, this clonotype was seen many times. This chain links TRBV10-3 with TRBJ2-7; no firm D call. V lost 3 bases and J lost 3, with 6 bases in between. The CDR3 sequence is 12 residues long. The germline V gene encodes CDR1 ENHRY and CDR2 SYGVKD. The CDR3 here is CAISERYYEQYF. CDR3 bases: TGTGCCATCAGTGAAAGGTACTACGAGCAGTACTTC.

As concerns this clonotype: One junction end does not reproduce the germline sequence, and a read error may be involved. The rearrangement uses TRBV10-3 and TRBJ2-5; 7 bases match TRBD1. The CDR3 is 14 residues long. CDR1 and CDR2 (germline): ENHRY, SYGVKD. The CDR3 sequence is CAVRKTGATETQYF. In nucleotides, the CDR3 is TGTGCCGTCAGGAAAACAGGGGCAACAGAGACCCAGTACTTC.

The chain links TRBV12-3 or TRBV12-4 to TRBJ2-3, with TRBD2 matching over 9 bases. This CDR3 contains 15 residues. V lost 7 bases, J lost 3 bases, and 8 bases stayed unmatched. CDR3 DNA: TGTGCCAGCAAACCTAGCGGGATGGGTACAGATACGCAGTATTTT. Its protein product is CASKPSGMGTDTQYF.

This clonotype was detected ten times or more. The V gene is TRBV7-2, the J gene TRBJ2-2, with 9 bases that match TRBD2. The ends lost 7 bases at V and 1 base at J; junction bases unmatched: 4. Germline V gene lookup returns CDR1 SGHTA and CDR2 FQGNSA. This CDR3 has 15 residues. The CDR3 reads CASTSTSGNTGELFF. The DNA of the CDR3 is TGTGCCAGCACCTCGACTAGCGGGAACACCGGGGAGCTGTTTTTT.

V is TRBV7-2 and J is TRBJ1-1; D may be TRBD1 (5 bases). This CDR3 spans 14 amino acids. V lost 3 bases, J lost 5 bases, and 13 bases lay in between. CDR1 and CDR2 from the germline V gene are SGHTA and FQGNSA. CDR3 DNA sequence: TGTGCCAGCAGCTTCGGGTCTAAGGGGACTGAAGCTTTCTTT. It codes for CASSFGSKGTEAFF.

CDR3 sequence reads: CASSLDPTINSPLHF. The CDR3 DNA reads TGTGCCAGCAGCTTAGATCCGACCATCAATTCACCCCTCCACTTT. The chain uses TRBV7-2 and TRBJ1-6; D is unclear. V lost 1 base, J lost 7 bases, and 11 bases lay in between. Germline CDR1 is SGHTA and CDR2 is FQGNSA. The CDR3 sequence is 15 residues long.

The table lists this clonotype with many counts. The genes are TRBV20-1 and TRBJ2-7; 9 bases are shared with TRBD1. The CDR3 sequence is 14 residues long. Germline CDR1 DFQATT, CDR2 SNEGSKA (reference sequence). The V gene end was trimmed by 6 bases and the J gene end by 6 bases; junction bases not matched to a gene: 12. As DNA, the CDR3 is TGCAGTGCGCCAACCGGGACAGGGAATACCGAGCAGTACTTC. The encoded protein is CSAPTGTGNTEQYF.

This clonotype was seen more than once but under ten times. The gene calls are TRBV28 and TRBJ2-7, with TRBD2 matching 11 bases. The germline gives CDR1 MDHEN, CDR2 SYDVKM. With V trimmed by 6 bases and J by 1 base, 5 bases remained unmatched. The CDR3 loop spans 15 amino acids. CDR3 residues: CASRQGLAASYEQYF. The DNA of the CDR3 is TGTGCCAGCAGACAGGGACTAGCGGCTTCCTACGAGCAGTACTTC.

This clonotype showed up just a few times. CDR3 region: CSAMSSAGSRLETQYF. CDR3 coding DNA: TGCAGCGCCATGTCCTCTGCAGGTAGTCGGTTGGAGACCCAGTACTTC. This chain links TRBV29-1 with TRBJ2-5; D unclear. Trimming took off 7 bases at V and 5 bases at J, with 26 bases between the two ends. The CDR3 is 16 amino acids. Germline CDR1 reads SQVTM; CDR2 reads ANQGSEA.

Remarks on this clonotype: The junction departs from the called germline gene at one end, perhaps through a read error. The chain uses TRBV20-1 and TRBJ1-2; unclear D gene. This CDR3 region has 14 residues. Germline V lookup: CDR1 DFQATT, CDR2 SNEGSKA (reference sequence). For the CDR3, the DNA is TGCAGTGCTGGAGAGGCCTCGGGCTCCTATGGCTACACCTTC. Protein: CSAGEASGSYGYTF.

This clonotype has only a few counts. CDR3 region: CAISASAGRETQYF. The CDR3 nucleotides are TGTGCCATCAGTGCTAGCGCCGGGAGGGAGACCCAGTACTTC. The chain links TRBV10-3 to TRBJ2-5; 7 bases fit TRBD2. This CDR3 region has 14 residues. After removal of 4 bases from V and 5 bases from J, the junction contained 7 bases not matched to a gene. Germline V CDR1 and CDR2: ENHRY, SYGVKD.

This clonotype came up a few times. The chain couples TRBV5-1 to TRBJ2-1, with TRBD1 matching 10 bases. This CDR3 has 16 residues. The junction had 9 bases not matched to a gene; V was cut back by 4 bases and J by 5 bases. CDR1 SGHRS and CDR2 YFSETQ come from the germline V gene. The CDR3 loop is CASSVGLGQGNNEQFF. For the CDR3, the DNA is TGCGCCAGCAGCGTAGGGTTGGGACAGGGGAACAATGAGCAGTTCTTC.

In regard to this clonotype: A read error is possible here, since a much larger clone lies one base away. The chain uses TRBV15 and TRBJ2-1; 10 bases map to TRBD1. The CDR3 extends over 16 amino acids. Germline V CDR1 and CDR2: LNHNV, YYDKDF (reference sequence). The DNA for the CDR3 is TGTGCCACCAGCACAGTAGGACAGGGGGTATACAATGAGCAGGTCTTC. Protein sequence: CATSTVGQGVYNEQVF.

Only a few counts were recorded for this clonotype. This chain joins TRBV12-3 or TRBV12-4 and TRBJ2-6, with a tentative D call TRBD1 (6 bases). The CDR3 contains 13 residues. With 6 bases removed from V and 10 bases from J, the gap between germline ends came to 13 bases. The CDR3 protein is CASRQDSSNVLTF. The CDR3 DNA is TGTGCCAGCAGGCAGGACAGCTCAAACGTCCTGACTTTC.

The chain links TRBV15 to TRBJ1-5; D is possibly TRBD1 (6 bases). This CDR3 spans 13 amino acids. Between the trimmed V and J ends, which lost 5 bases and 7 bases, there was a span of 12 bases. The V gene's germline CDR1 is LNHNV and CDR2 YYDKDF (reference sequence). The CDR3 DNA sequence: TGTGCCACCAGCTTACGACAGGACCAGCCCCAGCATTTT. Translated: CATSLRQDQPQHF.